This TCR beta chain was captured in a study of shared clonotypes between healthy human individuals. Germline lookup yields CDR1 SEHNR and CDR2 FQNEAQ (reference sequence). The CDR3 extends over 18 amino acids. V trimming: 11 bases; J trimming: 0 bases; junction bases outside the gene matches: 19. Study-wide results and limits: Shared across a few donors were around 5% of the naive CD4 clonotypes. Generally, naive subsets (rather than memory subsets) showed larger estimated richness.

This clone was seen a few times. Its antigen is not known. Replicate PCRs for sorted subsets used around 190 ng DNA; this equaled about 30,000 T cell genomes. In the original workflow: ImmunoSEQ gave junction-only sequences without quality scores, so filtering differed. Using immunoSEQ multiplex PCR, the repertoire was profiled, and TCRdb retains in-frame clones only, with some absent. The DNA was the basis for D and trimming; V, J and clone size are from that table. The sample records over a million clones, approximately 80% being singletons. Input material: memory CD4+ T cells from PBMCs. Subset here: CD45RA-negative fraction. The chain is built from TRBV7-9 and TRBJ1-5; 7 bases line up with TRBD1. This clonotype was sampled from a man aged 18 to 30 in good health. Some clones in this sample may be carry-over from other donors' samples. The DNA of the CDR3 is TGTGCCCCCAGGGGGGATAAATGGTTCCTCTATAGCAATCAGCCCCAGCATTTT. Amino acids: CAPRGDKWFLYSNQPQHF.